Described below is a single TCR beta chain sequence and its context. This CDR3 has 12 residues. CDR1 is SQVTM and CDR2 is ANQGSEA in the germline V gene. Trimming stripped 1 base from V and 7 bases from J, with 10 bases between. TCRdb fed the RT-PCR reads into MiXCR, producing one record per CDR3 protein. In the table there are about 90,000 distinct CDR3 sequences, roughly 50% of which are singletons. This sample is part of a study of patients and donors after allogeneic stem cell transplantation. This receptor was identified in a human donor who was either an allogeneic HSCT recipient or a stem cell or donor lymphocyte infusion donor (not recorded which). It is not recorded whose cells these are; they may come from a transplant donor. Source material: blood, either unsorted or a sorted T cell fraction (not recorded which). The genes are TRBV29-1 and TRBJ1-1; D unresolved. As DNA, the CDR3 is TGCAGCGTTGAAGGCGGGAGGCGTGAAGCTTTCTTT. As protein: CSVEGGRREAFF. Looking up the rest from reference TRBV29-1 and TRBJ1-1 gives the full variable domain: SAVISQKPSRDICQRGTSLTIQCQVDSQVTMMFWYRQQPGQSLTLIATANQGSEATYESGFVIDKFPISRPNLTFSTLTVSNMSPEDSSIYLCSVEGGRREAFFGQGTRLTVV.